This T cell receptor beta chain was observed in a study of blood T cell repertoires in COVID-19. Overall study: The samples span acute and convalescent COVID-19 from the United States, Italy and Spain. In each case, the material was cDNA or gDNA derived from T cells, B-cell-depleted T cells, or PBMCs.

Original methodology: Estimation of nucleated cell counts was performed using reference gene primer amplification. This table comes from immunoSEQ multiplex PCR, and its TCRdb copy is limited to in-frame clones, with some not included. V, J and clone size derive from that table, while D and trimming were established from the DNA sequence. The sample has 10,000 to 11,000 clones, roughly 87% seen once. This CDR3 has 15 amino acids. After removal of 7 bases from V and 6 bases from J, the junction contained 11 bases not matched to a gene. The germline CDR1 and CDR2 sequences are SGDLS and YYNGEE. The clonotype originates from a man aged 25 to 40 with active or convalescent COVID-19. This chain joins TRBV9 and TRBJ2-1, with 9 bases aligning to TRBD1. Sequencing was performed on peripheral blood. DNA of the CDR3: TGTGCCAGCGGACAGGGGCAGGGGGCGGTCAATGAGCAGTTCTTC. Translation gives CASGQGQGAVNEQFF.